Listed here are 5 T cell receptor beta chains from one sample, sequenced in a study of human T cells and chemical hapten exposure. The time point denotes: pre-sensitization, week 0. The treatment: therapeutic diphenylcyclopropenone sensitization with weekly scalp DPC. From the RACE reads, TCRdb called clonotypes with MiXCR, one entry per CDR3 protein. The table shows about 98,000 distinct CDR3 sequences, with 9.5% to 14% occurring only once. The starting material was whole blood, obtained in connection with sensitization to the hapten diphenylcyclopropenone (DPC). These receptors came from a woman aged 55-75 years with alopecia areata. Some clones in this sample may be carry-over from other donors' samples.

This chain joins TRBV20-1 and TRBJ2-4; D remains ambiguous. The CDR3 runs 13 residues. CDR1 DFQATT and CDR2 SNEGSKA come from the germline V gene (reference sequence). Between the trimmed V and J ends, which lost 7 bases and 1 base, there was a span of 11 bases. The CDR3, as DNA: TGCAGTGTTATATACGTTGCCAAAAACATTCAGTACTTC. As protein: CSVIYVAKNIQYF.

The V and J genes are TRBV5-6 and TRBJ2-3, with 7 positions matching TRBD1. J was trimmed by 2 bases and V by 1 base; bases with no gene match: 7. This CDR3 region has 16 residues. Germline CDR1 SGHDT, CDR2 YYEEEE. CDR3 loop: CASSLRFQGDTDTQYF. The DNA for the CDR3 is TGTGCCAGCAGCTTGAGGTTTCAGGGGGACACAGATACGCAGTATTTT.

The chain recombines TRBV6-5 with TRBJ2-7; D is unresolved. The length of the CDR3 is 19 residues. V was shortened by 4 bases and J by 2 bases, with 27 bases between the two germline ends. The germline gives CDR1 MNHEY, CDR2 SVGAGI. The CDR3 here is CASSSSYSFRAPKAYEQYF. DNA for the CDR3: TGTGCCAGCAGTTCCTCGTATTCGTTCCGGGCTCCGAAAGCCTACGAGCAGTACTTC.

About this clonotype: This may be a read error, as it is one base from a much larger clone. This chain joins TRBV7-3 and TRBJ2-3; the match to TRBD1 covers 8 bases. This CDR3 is built from 14 residues. The germline V gene has CDR1 SGHTA and CDR2 FQGTGA. Trimming cost V 5 bases and J 11 bases; bases outside gene matches: 12. The chain's CDR3 is CASSEGQAANGQYF. For the CDR3, the DNA is TGTGCCAGCAGCGAGGGACAGGCTGCGAATGGGCAGTATTTT.

The V and J genes are TRBV6-2 or TRBV6-3 and TRBJ2-7, with 9 bases fitting TRBD2. The CDR3 sequence is 16 residues long. Germline V lookup: CDR1 MNHEY, CDR2 SVGEGT. The V and J ends lost 0 bases and 3 bases, in that order; junction bases with no gene match: 6. For the CDR3, the DNA is TGTGCCAGCAGTTACTCGTTTTTAGCGGGGGACTACGAGCAGTACTTC. The encoded protein is CASSYSFLAGDYEQYF.